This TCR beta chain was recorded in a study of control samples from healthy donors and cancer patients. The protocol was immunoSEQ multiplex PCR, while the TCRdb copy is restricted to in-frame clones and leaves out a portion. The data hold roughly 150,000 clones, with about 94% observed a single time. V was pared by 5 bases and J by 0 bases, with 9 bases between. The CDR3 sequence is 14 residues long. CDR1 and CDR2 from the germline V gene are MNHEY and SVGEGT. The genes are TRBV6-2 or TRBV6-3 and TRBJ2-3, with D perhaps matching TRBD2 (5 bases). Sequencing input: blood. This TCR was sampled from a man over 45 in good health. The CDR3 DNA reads TGTGCCAGCAGTCCGGGATATAGCACAGATACGCAGTATTTT. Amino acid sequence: CASSPGYSTDTQYF.